This TCR beta chain was found in a study of blood T cell repertoires in COVID-19. Across the study: The United States, Italy and Spain provided the acute and convalescent COVID-19 samples.

How the authors handled the data: The assay estimated nucleated cells by amplifying reference gene primers. The data were produced by immunoSEQ multiplex PCR, yet TCRdb's version contains in-frame clones alone and is incomplete. That table gives V, J and clone size, and the DNA gave D and trimming. The repertoire holds just under 350,000 clones, 90% to 95% seen once, with around 3.5% in the top ten. The V gene's germline CDR1 is SGHAT and CDR2 FQNNGV. Between the trimmed V and J ends, which lost 5 bases and 4 bases, there was a span of 19 bases. CDR3 length equals 16 residues. The chain has TRBV11-2 and TRBJ2-3, with D possibly being TRBD2 (6 bases). The sequencing input was peripheral blood. The source of this sequence is a young woman who had recovered from COVID-19. The CDR3 bases are TGTGCCAGCAGCCTCCCCCGGGCCGGGGGTGCAGATACGCAGTATTTT. It specifies CASSLPRAGGADTQYF.